This passage covers 5 T cell receptor beta chains from one sample sequenced in a study of Ad26.COV2.S vaccination and SARS-CoV-2 variants (dated by TCRdb to about 2021). What the treatment or condition label conveys for this sample: some 20 received Ad26.COV2.S at low or high dose, single or two shots; 5 received placebo; per-sample allocation not given. For vaccine and placebo recipients, repertoires were sequenced using samples collected on day 63 after the first injection. The library was produced with the immunoSEQ multiplex PCR assay. This is the immuneACCESS table as TCRdb keeps it, with only in-frame sequences that have V and J called. A part of the clones is gone; compared with another copy, unresolved V genes explain less than half, and the rest is unexplained. Here the sample has over 250,000 clones; roughly 86% occur a single time. The ten biggest clones cover around 3.5% of the sample.

The sequencing used peripheral blood, collected in a trial of Ad26.COV2.S vaccine versus placebo. These receptors were taken from a person between 18 and 60 years old who received the Ad26.COV2.S COVID-19 vaccine or a placebo.

The rearrangement joins TRBV10-1 to TRBJ1-2, with D possibly matching TRBD1 (6 bases). CDR1 WNHNN and CDR2 SYGVQD come from the germline V gene (reference sequence). Trimming left V 6 bases short and J 4 bases short, with 12 bases between. CDR3 length: 13 amino acids. CDR3: CASSPGTTYGYTF. The CDR3 DNA sequence: TGCGCCAGCAGCCCCGGGACAACCTATGGCTACACCTTC.

The chain joins TRBV19 to TRBJ2-5; TRBD2 matches at 9 bases. J was trimmed by 5 bases and V by 3 bases; bases with no gene match: 10. Germline loops: CDR1 LNHDA, CDR2 SQIVND (reference sequence). The CDR3 spans 16 residues. CDR3 coding DNA: TGTGCCAGTAGTATTTTAGGCGGGGGGGCGTGGGAGACCCAGTACTTC. Encoded protein: CASSILGGGAWETQYF. Based on the CDR3 plus reference TRBV19 and TRBJ2-5, the full variable domain is DGGITQSPKYLFRKEGQNVTLSCEQNLNHDAMYWYRQDPGQGLRLIYYSQIVNDFQKGDIAEGYSVSREKKESFPLTVTSAQKNPTAFYLCASSILGGGAWETQYFGPGTRLLVL.

The CDR3 protein is CASIPAFSNQPQHF. CDR3 nucleotides: TGTGCCAGCATTCCTGCGTTTAGCAATCAGCCCCAGCATTTT. The rearrangement joins TRBV6-5 to TRBJ1-5; no definite D call. The V gene's germline CDR1 is MNHEY and CDR2 SVGAGI. This CDR3 comprises 14 residues. The germline V and J ends were trimmed by 7 bases and 0 bases, with 10 bases remaining between them.

The genes are TRBV3-1 (or the pseudogene TRBV3-2) and TRBJ1-4; D is unclear. Trimming removed 1 base at V and 2 bases at J, with 8 bases between. The CDR3 consists of 15 residues. CDR1 is LGHDT and CDR2 is YNNKEL in the germline V gene (reference sequence). For the CDR3, the DNA is TGTGCCAGCAGCCAAGTGTCGGGGACTAATGAAAAACTGTTTTTT. Translating it yields CASSQVSGTNEKLFF.

The chain is built from TRBV7-9 and TRBJ1-2; D possibly corresponds to TRBD1 (6 bases). CDR3 length: 16 residues. V was trimmed by 1 base and J by 7 bases, leaving 19 bases between them. The germline gives CDR1 SEHNR, CDR2 FQNEAQ (reference sequence). Here the CDR3 reads CASSLVPLAGAGGYTF. The CDR3 bases are TGTGCCAGCAGCTTAGTGCCGCTCGCGGGGGCTGGTGGCTACACCTTC. The full variable domain, in which reference TRBV7-9 and TRBJ1-2 provide the parts outside the CDR3, is DTGVSQNPRHKITKRGQNVTFRCDPISEHNRLYWYRQTLGQGPEFLTYFQNEAQLEKSRLLSDRFSAERPKGSFSTLEIQRTEQGDSAMYLCASSLVPLAGAGGYTFGSGTRLTVV.